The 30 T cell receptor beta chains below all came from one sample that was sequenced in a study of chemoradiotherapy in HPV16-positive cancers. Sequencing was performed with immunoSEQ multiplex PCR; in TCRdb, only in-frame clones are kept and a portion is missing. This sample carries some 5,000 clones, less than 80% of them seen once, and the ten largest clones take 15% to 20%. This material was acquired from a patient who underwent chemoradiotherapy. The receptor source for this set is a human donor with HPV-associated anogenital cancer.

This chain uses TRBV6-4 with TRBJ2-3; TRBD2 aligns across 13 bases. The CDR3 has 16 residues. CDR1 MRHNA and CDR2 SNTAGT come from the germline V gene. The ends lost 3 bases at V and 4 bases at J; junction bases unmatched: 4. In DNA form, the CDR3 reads TGTGCCAGCAGTGAAAAAACTAGCGGGGGGGCAGATACGCAGTATTTT. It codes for CASSEKTSGGADTQYF.

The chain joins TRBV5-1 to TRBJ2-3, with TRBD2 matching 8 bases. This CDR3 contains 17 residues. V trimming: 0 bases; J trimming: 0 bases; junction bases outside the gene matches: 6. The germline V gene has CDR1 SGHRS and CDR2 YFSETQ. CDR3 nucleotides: TGCGCCAGCAGCTTGGACCCTAGCGGGCTTAGCACAGATACGCAGTATTTT. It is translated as CASSLDPSGLSTDTQYF. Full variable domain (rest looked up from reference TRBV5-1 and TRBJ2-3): KAGVTQTPRYLIKTRGQQVTLSCSPISGHRSVSWYQQTPGQGLQFLFEYFSETQRNKGNFPGRFSGRQFSNSRSEMNVSTLELGDSALYLCASSLDPSGLSTDTQYFGPGTRLTVL.

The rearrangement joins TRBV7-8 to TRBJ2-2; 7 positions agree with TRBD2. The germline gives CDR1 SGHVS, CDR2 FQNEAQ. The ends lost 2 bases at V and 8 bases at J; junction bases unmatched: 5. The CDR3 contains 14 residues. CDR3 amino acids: CASSLREELGELFF. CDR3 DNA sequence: TGTGCCAGCAGCTTACGGGAGGAGTTAGGGGAGCTGTTTTTT.

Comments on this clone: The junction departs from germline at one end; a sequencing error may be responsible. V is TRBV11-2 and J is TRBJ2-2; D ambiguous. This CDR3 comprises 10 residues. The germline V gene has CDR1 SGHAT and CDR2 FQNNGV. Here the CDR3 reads CASSRGVLFF. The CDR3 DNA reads TGTGCCAGCAGTCGTGGGGTGCTGTTTTTT.

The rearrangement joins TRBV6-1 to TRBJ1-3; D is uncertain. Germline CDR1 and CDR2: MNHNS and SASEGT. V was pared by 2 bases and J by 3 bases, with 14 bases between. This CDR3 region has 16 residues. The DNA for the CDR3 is TGTGCCAGCAGTGAACTTTCTTCGGGATTTGGAAACACCATATATTTT. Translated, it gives CASSELSSGFGNTIYF.

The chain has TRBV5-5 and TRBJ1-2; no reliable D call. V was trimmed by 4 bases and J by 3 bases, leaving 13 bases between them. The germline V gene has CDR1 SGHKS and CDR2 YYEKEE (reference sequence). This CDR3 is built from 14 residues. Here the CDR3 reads CASSPTRQHYGYTF. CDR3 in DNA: TGTGCCAGCAGCCCCACGAGGCAGCACTATGGCTACACCTTC.

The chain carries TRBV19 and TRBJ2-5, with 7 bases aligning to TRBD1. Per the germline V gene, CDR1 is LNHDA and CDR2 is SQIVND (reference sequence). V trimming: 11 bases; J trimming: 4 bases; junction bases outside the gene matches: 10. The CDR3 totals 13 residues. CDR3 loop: CASNRDRGETQYF. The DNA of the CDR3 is TGTGCCTCCAACCGGGACAGAGGAGAGACCCAGTACTTC.

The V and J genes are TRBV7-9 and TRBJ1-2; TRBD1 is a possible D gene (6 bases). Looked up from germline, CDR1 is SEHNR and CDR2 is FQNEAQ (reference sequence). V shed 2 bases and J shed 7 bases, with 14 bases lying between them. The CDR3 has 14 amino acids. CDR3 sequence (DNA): TGTGCCAGCAGCTTAAGTTTACAGGGCGGTGGCTACACCTTC. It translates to CASSLSLQGGGYTF.

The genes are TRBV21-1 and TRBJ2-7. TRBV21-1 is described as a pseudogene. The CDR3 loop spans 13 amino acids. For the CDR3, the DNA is TGTGCCAGCAGCAAAGCGGGTTTTCACGAGCAGTACTTC. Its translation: CASSKAGFHEQYF.

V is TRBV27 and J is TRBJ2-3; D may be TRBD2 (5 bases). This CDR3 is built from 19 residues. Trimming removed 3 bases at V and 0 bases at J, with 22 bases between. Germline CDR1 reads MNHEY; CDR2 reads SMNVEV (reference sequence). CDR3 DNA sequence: TGTGCCAGCAGTTTCCTTTCCGACTACCTAAACCCTAGCACAGATACGCAGTATTTT. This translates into CASSFLSDYLNPSTDTQYF.

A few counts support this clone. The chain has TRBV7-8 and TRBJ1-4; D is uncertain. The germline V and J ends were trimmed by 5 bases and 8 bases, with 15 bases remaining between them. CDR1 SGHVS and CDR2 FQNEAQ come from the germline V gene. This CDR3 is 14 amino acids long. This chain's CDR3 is CASSQRAGGEKLFF. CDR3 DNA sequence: TGTGCCAGCAGCCAAAGGGCAGGTGGCGAAAAACTGTTTTTT.

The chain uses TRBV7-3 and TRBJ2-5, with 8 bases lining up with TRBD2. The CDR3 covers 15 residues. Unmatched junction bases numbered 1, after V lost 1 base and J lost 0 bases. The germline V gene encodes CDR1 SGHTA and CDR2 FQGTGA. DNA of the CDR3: TGTGCCAGCAGCTTAAGCGGGGGGCACCAAGAGACCCAGTACTTC. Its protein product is CASSLSGGHQETQYF. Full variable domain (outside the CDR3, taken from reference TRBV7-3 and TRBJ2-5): GAGVSQTPSNKVTEKGKYVELRCDPISGHTALYWYRQSLGQGPEFLIYFQGTGAADDSGLPNDRFFAVRPEGSVSTLKIQRTERGDSAVYLCASSLSGGHQETQYFGPGTRLLVL.

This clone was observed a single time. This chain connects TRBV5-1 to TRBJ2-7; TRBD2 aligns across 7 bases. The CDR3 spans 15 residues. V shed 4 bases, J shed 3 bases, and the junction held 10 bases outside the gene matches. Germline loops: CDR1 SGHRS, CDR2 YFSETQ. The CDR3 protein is CASSTSRTRGYEQYF. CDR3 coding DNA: TGCGCCAGCAGCACCTCCAGGACTAGAGGCTACGAGCAGTACTTC. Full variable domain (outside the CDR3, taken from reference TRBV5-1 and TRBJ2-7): KAGVTQTPRYLIKTRGQQVTLSCSPISGHRSVSWYQQTPGQGLQFLFEYFSETQRNKGNFPGRFSGRQFSNSRSEMNVSTLELGDSALYLCASSTSRTRGYEQYFGPGTRLTVT.

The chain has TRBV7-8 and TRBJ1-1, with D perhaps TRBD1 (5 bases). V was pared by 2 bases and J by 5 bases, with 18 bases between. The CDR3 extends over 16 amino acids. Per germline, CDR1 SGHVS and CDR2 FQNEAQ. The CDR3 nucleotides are TGTGCCAGCAGCTTATTTTCTGGGGACGTTGGGACTGAAGCTTTCTTT. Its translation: CASSLFSGDVGTEAFF.

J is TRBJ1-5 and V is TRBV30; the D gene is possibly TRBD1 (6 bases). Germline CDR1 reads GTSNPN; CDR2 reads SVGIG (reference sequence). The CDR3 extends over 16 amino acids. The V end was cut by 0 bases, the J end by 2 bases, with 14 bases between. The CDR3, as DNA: TGTGCCTGGAGTGTACTCGGGGGGCAGGGCAATCAGCCCCAGCATTTT. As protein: CAWSVLGGQGNQPQHF.

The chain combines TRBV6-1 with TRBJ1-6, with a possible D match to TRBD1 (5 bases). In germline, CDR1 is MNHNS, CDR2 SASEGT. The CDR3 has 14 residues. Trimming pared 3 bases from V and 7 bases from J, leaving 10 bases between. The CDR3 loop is CASSEWGENSPLHF. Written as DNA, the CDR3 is TGTGCCAGCAGTGAGTGGGGGGAAAATTCACCCCTCCACTTT.

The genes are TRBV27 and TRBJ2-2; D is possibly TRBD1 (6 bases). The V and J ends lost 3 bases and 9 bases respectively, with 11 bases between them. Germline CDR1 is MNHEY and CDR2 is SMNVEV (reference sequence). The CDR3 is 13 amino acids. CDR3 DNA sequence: TGTGCCAGCAGTTTTACAGGGTGGAGGGAGCTGTTTTTT. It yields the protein CASSFTGWRELFF.

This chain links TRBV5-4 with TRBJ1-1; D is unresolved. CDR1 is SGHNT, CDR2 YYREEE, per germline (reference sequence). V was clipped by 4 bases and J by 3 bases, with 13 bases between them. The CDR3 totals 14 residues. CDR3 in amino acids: CASSPRVTDTEAFF. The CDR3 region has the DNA TGTGCCAGCAGCCCCCGGGTTACCGACACTGAAGCTTTCTTT. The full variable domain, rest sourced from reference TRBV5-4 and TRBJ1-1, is ETGVTQSPTHLIKTRGQQVTLRCSSQSGHNTVSWYQQALGQGPQFIFQYYREEENGRGNFPPRFSGLQFPNYSSELNVNALELDDSALYLCASSPRVTDTEAFFGQGTRLTVV.

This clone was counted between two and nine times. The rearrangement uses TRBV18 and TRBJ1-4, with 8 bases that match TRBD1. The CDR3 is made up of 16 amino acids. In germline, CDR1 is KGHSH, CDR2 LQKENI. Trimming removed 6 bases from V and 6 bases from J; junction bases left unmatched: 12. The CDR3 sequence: CASSRGPQGADEKLFF. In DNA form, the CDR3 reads TGTGCCAGCTCCCGCGGACCTCAGGGGGCGGATGAAAAACTGTTTTTT. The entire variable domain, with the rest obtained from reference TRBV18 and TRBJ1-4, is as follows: NAGVMQNPRHLVRRRGQEARLRCSPMKGHSHVYWYRQLPEEGLKFMVYLQKENIIDESGMPKERFSAEFPKEGPSILRIQQVVRGDSAAYFCASSRGPQGADEKLFFGSGTQLSVL.

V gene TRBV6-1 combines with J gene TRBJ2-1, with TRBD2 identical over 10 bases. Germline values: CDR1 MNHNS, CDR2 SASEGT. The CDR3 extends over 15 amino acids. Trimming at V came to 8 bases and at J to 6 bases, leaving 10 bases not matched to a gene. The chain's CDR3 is CASAPSGSRPNEQFF. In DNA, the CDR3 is TGTGCCAGCGCGCCTAGCGGGAGTCGCCCCAATGAGCAGTTCTTC.

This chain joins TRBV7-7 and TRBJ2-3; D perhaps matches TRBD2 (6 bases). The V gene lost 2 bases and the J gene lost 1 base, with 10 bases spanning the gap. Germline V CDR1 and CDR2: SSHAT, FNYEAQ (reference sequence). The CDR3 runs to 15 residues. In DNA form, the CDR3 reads TGTGCCAGCAGCTTAACTAGCAGTCGCACAGATACGCAGTATTTT. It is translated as CASSLTSSRTDTQYF.

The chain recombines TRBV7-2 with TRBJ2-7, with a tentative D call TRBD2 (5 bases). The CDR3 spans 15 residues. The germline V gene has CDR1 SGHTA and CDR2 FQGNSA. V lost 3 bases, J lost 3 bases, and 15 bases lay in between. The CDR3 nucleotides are TGTGCCAGCAGCTTTGTAGCCGGACTTGACTACGAGCAGTACTTC. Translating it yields CASSFVAGLDYEQYF.

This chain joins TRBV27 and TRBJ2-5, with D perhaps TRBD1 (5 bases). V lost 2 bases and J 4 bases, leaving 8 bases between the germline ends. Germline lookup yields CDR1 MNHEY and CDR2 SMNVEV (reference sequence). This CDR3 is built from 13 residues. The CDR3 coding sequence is TGTGCCAGCAGTTTAAGGGGTCGAGAGACCCAGTACTTC. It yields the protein CASSLRGRETQYF.

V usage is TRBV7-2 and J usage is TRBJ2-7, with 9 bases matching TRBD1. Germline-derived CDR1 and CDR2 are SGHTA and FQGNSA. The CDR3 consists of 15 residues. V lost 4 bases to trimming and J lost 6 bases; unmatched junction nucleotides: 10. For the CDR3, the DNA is TGTGCCAGCAGCTCACGGGTACAGGGGGCAGGCGAGCAGTACTTC. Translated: CASSSRVQGAGEQYF.

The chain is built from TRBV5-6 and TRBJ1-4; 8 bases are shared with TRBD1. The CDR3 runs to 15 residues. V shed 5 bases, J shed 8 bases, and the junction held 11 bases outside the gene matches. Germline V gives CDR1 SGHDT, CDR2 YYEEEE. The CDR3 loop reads CASSDRDRRKEKLFF. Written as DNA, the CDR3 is TGTGCCAGCAGTGACCGGGACAGGAGGAAAGAAAAACTGTTTTTT.

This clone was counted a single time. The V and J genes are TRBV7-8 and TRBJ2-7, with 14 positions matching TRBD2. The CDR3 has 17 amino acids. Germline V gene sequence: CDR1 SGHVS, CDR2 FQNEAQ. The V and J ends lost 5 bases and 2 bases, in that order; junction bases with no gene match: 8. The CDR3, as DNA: TGTGCCAGCAGCATAGGACTAGCGGGGGGACCTACCTACGAGCAGTACTTC. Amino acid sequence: CASSIGLAGGPTYEQYF.

The CDR3 reads CASSELTGYGYTF. For the CDR3, the DNA is TGTGCCAGCAGTGAACTAACAGGGTATGGCTACACCTTC. The chain recombines TRBV6-1 with TRBJ1-2; D perhaps matches TRBD1 (6 bases). Germline V gene sequence: CDR1 MNHNS, CDR2 SASEGT. V lost 2 bases and J 5 bases, leaving 9 bases between the germline ends. CDR3 length: 13 residues.

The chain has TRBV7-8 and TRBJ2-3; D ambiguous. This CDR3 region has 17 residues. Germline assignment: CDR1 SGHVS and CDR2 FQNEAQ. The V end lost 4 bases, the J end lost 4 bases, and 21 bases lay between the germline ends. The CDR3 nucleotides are TGTGCCAGCAGCTCGTTCCCCCCCCCGACCCCCGCAGATACGCAGTATTTT. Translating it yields CASSSFPPPTPADTQYF.

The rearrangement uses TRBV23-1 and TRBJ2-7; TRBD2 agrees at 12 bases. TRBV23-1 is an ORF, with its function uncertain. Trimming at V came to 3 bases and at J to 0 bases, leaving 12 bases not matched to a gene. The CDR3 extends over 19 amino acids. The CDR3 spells CASSHGTSGCFVLSYEQYF. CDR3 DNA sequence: TGCGCCAGCAGTCATGGGACTAGCGGGTGTTTCGTACTCTCCTACGAGCAGTACTTC.

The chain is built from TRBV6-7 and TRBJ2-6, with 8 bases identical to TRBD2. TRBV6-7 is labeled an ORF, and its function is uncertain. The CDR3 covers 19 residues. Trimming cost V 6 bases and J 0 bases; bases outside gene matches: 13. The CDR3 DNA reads TGTGCCAGCAGGTCGGATGGGGCGGGGGGAACCTCTGGGGCCAACGTCCTGACTTTC. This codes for CASRSDGAGGTSGANVLTF.